This TCR beta chain was captured in a study of shared clonotypes between healthy human individuals. CD8 cells classed as naive were CD45RO-negative and positively selected for CCR7, excluding terminally differentiated effector memory CD45RA+ cells. CDR1 and CDR2 from the germline V gene are SEHNR and FQNEAQ (reference sequence). The CDR3 has 16 residues. V shed 0 bases and J 2 bases; nucleotides not matched to a gene: 5. Here immunoSEQ multiplex PCR was the method, and the copy in TCRdb shows in-frame clones only, minus some. The sample records 2 million or so clones, about 95% being singletons. This sequence originates from a man between 18 and 29 years old in good health. The source material was naive CD8+ T cells sorted from blood. J is TRBJ2-3 and V is TRBV7-9; 7 bases fit TRBD2. The CDR3 loop is CASSLATAGDTDTQYF. As DNA, the CDR3 is TGTGCCAGCAGCTTAGCGACGGCGGGGGACACAGATACGCAGTATTTT.